This T cell receptor beta chain was recovered during a study of blood T cell repertoires in COVID-19. For the study at large: Sample material is recorded as cDNA or gDNA derived from T cells, B-cell-depleted T cells, or PBMCs.

J was trimmed by 3 bases and V by 2 bases; bases with no gene match: 1. Per the germline V gene, CDR1 is MNHEY and CDR2 is SMNVEV (reference sequence). The CDR3 spans 14 residues. In the authors' workflow: Amplification of reference gene primers provided the estimated nucleated cell counts. Here immunoSEQ multiplex PCR was the method, and the copy in TCRdb shows in-frame clones only, minus some. V and J calls and clone size are copied from that table; D and trimming were computed from the DNA. The table has roughly 400,000 clones, roughly 90% seen once; the top ten hold around 2.1%. The sequence came from a woman in her forties with acute COVID-19. The rearrangement joins TRBV27 to TRBJ1-5; TRBD1 matches at 7 bases. The sequencing sample was made of PBMCs or T cells enriched from blood (not recorded which). The CDR3 loop is CASSLDRDNQPQHF. The CDR3 DNA sequence: TGTGCCAGCAGTTTAGACAGGGACAATCAGCCCCAGCATTTT.